What follows is one T cell receptor (beta chain) and its context. Other nucleotide sequences from this sample produce the same CDR3. Profiling relied on immunoSEQ multiplex PCR, and the TCRdb table lists in-frame clones only, not all of them. The sample shows 450,000 to 650,000 clones, approximately 78% of them seen only once. V dropped 4 bases and J dropped 0; count of bases not matched to a gene: 0. CDR3 size: 15 residues. Per germline, CDR1 MDHEN and CDR2 SYDVKM. The entry originates in a study of shared T cell receptors in the human thymus. The same sample was also studied in work on human thymus T cells.

The chain recombines TRBV28 with TRBJ2-1, with TRBD2 identical over 10 bases. This TCR came from a boy younger than two with a congenital heart defect. Sequencing was performed on thymocytes. CDR3 nucleotide sequence: TGTGCCAGCAGTTCTAGCGGGAGCTCCTACAATGAGCAGTTCTTC. As protein: CASSSSGSSYNEQFF.